The T cell receptor (beta chain) described here comes from a study of T cells in Graves' hyperthyroidism and ophthalmopathy. Study-wide results and limits: Model predictions of ophthalmopathy came a median around 6.5 months before onset.

Regarding this clonotype: Its antigen is currently unknown.

The junction had 5 bases not matched to a gene; V was cut back by 0 bases and J by 8 bases. CDR3 length: 16 residues. In germline, CDR1 is MNHEY, CDR2 SVGAGI. Regions amplified from RNA transcripts were the TCR beta CDR3 regions. HTBI primers were used for first-round RT-PCR of the TCR CDR3. TCRdb processed the multiplex PCR reads anew with MiXCR; each CDR3 protein has one entry. The table shows about 290,000 distinct CDR3 sequences, with roughly 19% occurring only once. Sequences were obtained from blood. This clonotype originated in a man in his forties or fifties with Graves' ophthalmopathy. J is TRBJ2-1 and V is TRBV6-5; 12 bases match TRBD1. The CDR3 is CASSYSGTGGKYEQFF. CDR3 DNA: TGTGCCAGCAGTTACTCTGGGACAGGGGGCAAGTATGAGCAGTTCTTC.